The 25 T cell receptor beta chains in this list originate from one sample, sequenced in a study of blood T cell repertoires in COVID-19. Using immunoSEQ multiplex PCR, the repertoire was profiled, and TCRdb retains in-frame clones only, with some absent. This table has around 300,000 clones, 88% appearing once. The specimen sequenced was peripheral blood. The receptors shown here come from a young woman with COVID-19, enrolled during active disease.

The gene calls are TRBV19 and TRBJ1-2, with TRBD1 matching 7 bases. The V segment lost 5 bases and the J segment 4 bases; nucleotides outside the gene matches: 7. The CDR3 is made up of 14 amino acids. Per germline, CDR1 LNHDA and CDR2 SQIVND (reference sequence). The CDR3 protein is CASSYLGQIYGYTF. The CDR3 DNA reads TGTGCCAGTAGTTACCTGGGACAGATCTATGGCTACACCTTC. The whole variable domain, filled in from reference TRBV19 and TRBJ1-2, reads DGGITQSPKYLFRKEGQNVTLSCEQNLNHDAMYWYRQDPGQGLRLIYYSQIVNDFQKGDIAEGYSVSREKKESFPLTVTSAQKNPTAFYLCASSYLGQIYGYTFGSGTRLTVV.

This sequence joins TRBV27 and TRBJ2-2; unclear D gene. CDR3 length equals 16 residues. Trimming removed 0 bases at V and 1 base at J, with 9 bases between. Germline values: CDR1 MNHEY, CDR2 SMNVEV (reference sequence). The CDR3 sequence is CASSLSARLNTGELFF. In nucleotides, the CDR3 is TGTGCCAGCAGTTTATCGGCCAGGTTGAACACCGGGGAGCTGTTTTTT.

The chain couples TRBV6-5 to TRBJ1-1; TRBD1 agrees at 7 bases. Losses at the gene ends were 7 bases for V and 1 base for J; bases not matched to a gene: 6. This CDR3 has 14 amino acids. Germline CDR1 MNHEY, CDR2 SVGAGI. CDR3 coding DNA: TGTGCCAGCATACAGGGGCCGGGGAACACTGAAGCTTTCTTT. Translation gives CASIQGPGNTEAFF.

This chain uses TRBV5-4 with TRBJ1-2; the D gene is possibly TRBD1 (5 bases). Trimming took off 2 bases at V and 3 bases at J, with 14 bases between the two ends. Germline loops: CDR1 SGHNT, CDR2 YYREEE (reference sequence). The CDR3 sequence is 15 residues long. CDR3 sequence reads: CASSLSNRRYYGYTF. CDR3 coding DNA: TGTGCCAGCAGCTTATCTAACAGGAGATACTATGGCTACACCTTC.

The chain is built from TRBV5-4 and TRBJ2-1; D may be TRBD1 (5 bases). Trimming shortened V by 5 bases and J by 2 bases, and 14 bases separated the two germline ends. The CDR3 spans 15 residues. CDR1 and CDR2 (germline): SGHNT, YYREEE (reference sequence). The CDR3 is CASSVSVGAYNEQFF. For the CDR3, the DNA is TGTGCCAGCAGTGTCAGTGTAGGGGCCTACAATGAGCAGTTCTTC.

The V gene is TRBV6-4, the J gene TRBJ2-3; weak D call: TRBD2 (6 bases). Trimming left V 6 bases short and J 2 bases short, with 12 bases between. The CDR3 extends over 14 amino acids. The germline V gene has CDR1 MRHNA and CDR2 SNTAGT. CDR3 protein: CASSEGGDTDTQYF. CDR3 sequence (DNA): TGTGCCAGCAGCGAGGGCGGGGACACAGATACGCAGTATTTT.

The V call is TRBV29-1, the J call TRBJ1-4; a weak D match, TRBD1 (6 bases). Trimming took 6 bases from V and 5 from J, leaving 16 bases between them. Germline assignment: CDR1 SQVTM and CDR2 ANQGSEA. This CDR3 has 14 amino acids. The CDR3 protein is CSVGWTASNEKLFF. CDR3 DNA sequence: TGCAGCGTCGGCTGGACAGCAAGCAATGAAAAACTGTTTTTT.

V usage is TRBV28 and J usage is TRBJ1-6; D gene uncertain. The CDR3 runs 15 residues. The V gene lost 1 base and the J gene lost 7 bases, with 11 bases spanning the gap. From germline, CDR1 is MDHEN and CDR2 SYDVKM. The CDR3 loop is CASSLYGVGNSPLHF. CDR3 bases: TGTGCCAGCAGTTTATATGGAGTAGGAAATTCACCCCTCCACTTT.

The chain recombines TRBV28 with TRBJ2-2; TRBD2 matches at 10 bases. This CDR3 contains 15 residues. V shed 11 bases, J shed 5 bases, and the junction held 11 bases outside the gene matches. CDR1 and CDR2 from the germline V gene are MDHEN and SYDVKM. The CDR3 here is CAPLGRAGGTGELFF. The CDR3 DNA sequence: TGTGCCCCCCTCGGACGAGCGGGAGGGACCGGGGAGCTGTTTTTT.

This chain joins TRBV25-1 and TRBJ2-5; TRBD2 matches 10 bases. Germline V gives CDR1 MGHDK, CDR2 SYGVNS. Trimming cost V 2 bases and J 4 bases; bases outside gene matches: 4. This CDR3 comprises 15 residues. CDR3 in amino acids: CASSEPSGGGETQYF. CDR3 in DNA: TGTGCCAGCAGTGAACCTAGCGGGGGCGGAGAGACCCAGTACTTC.

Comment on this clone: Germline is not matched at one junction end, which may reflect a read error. CDR3 amino acids: CASREVGGPGETQYF. The CDR3 DNA follows: TGTGCCAGCAGAGAAGTCGGGGGGCCAGGAGAGACCCAGTACTTC. The rearrangement uses TRBV2 and TRBJ2-5; D is perhaps TRBD2 (7 bases). Germline values: CDR1 SNHLY, CDR2 FYNNEI. The CDR3 loop spans 15 amino acids. Full variable domain (remainder filled in from reference TRBV2 and TRBJ2-5): EPEVTQTPSHQVTQMGQEVILRCVPISNHLYFYWYRQILGQKVEFLVSFYNNEISEKSEIFDDQFSVERPDGSNFTLKIRSTKLEDSAMYFCASREVGGPGETQYFGPGTRLLVL.

The CDR3 sequence: CASSQPTGLGNGYTF. As DNA, the CDR3 is TGCGCCAGCAGCCAGCCGACAGGGTTAGGGAATGGCTACACCTTC. The chain links TRBV4-1 to TRBJ1-2; 7 positions agree with TRBD1. Germline V gene lookup returns CDR1 MGHRA and CDR2 YSYEKL. CDR3 length: 15 residues. The junction had 10 bases not matched to a gene; V was cut back by 3 bases and J by 6 bases.

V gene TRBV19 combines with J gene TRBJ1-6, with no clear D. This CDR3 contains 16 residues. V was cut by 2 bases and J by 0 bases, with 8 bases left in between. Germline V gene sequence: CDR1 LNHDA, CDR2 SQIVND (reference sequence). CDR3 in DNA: TGTGCCAGTAGTATATCCCTCAGCTCCTATAATTCACCCCTCCACTTT. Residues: CASSISLSSYNSPLHF.

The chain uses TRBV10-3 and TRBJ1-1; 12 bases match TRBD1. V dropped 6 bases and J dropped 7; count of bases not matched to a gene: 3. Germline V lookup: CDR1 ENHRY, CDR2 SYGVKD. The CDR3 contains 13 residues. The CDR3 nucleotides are TGTGCCATCAGGGGACAGGGGGCGAATGAAGCTTTCTTT. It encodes CAIRGQGANEAFF.

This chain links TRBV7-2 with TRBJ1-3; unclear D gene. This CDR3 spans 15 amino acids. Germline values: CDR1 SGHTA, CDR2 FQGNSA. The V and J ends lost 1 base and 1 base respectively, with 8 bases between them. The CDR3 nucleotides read TGTGCCAGCAGCTTAGGTGTGACTTCTGGAAACACCATATATTTT. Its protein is CASSLGVTSGNTIYF.

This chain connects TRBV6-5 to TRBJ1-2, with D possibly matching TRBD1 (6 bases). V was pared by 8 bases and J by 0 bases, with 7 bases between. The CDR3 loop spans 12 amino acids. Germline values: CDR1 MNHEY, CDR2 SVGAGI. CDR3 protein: CASGGSNYGYTF. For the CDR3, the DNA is TGTGCCAGCGGGGGCTCTAACTATGGCTACACCTTC.

Here the CDR3 reads CASRRSGYTEAFF. In nucleotides, the CDR3 is TGTGCCAGCAGACGTTCAGGGTACACTGAAGCTTTCTTT. The V gene is TRBV5-4, the J gene TRBJ1-1; TRBD1 is a possible D gene (5 bases). With 5 bases removed from V and 3 bases from J, the gap between germline ends came to 11 bases. The CDR3 consists of 13 residues. From germline, CDR1 is SGHNT and CDR2 YYREEE (reference sequence).

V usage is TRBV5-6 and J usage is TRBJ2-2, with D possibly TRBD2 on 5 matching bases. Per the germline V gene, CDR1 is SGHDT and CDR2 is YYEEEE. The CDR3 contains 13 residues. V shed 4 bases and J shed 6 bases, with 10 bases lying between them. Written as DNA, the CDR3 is TGTGCCAGCAGCGACGAGGGTTCCGGGGAGCTGTTTTTT. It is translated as CASSDEGSGELFF. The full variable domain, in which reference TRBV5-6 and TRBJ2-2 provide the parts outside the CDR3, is DAGVTQSPTHLIKTRGQQVTLRCSPKSGHDTVSWYQQALGQGPQFIFQYYEEEERQRGNFPDRFSGHQFPNYSSELNVNALLLGDSALYLCASSDEGSGELFFGEGSRLTVL.

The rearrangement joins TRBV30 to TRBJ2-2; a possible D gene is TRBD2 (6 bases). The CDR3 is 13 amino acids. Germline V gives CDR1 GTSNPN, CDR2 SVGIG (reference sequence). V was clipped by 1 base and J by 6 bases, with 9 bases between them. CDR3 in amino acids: CAWSETSPGELFF. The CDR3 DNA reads TGTGCCTGGAGTGAAACTAGCCCCGGGGAGCTGTTTTTT.

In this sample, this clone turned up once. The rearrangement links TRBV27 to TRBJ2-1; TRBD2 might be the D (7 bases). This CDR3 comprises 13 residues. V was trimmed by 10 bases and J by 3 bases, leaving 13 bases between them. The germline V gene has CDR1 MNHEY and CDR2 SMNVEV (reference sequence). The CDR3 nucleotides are TGTGCCACCCAGCGGGACATCTACAATGAGCAGTTCTTC. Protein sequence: CATQRDIYNEQFF.

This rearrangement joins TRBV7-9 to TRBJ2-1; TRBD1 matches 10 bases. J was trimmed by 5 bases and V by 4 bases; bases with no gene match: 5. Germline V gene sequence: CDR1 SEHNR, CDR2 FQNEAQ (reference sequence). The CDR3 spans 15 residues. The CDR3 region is CASSSPGQGHNEQFF. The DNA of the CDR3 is TGTGCCAGCAGCTCTCCGGGACAGGGGCACAATGAGCAGTTCTTC. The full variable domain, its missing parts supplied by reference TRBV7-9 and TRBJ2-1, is DTGVSQNPRHKITKRGQNVTFRCDPISEHNRLYWYRQTLGQGPEFLTYFQNEAQLEKSRLLSDRFSAERPKGSFSTLEIQRTEQGDSAMYLCASSSPGQGHNEQFFGPGTRLTVL.

CDR3 in DNA: TGTGCCAGCAGTTTATACCGGGACACTGAAGCTTTCTTT. Translating gives CASSLYRDTEAFF. The V and J genes are TRBV27 and TRBJ1-1, with no clear D. This CDR3 has 13 amino acids. V was clipped by 1 base and J by 3 bases, with 6 bases between them. Germline CDR1 MNHEY, CDR2 SMNVEV (reference sequence).

DNA of the CDR3: TGTGCCAGCAGGATTGGGGGGAATGAAGCTTTCTTT. Encoded protein: CASRIGGNEAFF. The V gene is TRBV2, the J gene TRBJ1-1; perhaps TRBD1 as D (5 bases). The germline CDR1 and CDR2 sequences are SNHLY and FYNNEI. V lost 6 bases and J 7 bases, leaving 12 bases between the germline ends. CDR3 length: 12 residues.

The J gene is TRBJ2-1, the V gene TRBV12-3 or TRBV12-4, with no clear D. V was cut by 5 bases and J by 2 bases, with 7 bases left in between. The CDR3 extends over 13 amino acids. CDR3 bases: TGTGCCAGCAGTGGCGGAGCCTACAATGAGCAGTTCTTC. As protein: CASSGGAYNEQFF.

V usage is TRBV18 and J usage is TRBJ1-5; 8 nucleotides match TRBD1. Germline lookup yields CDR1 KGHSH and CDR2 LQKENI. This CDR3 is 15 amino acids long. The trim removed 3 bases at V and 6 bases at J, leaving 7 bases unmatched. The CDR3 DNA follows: TGTGCCAGCTCACCGCGGCAGGGGGCTGGTCAGCCCCAGCATTTT. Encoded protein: CASSPRQGAGQPQHF.